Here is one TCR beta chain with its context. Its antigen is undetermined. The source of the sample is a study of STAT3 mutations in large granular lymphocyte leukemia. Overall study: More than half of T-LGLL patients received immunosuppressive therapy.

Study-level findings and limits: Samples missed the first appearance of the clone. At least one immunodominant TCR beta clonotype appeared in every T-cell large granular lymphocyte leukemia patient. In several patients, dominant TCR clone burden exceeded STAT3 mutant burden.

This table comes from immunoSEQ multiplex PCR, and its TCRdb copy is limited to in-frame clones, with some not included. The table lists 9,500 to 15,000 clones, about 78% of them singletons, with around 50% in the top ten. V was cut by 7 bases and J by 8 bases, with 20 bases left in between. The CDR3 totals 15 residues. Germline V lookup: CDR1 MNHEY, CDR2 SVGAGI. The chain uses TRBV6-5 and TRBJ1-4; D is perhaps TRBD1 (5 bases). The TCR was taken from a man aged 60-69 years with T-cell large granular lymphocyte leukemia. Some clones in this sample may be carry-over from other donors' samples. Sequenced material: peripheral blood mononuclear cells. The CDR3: CASKSPGLGWEKLFF. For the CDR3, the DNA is TGTGCCAGCAAGTCACCGGGACTAGGGTGGGAAAAACTGTTTTTT.